The present T cell receptor beta chain was sequenced within a study of T cells after posttransplantation cyclophosphamide. Findings and limits, study-wide: Donor-recipient repertoire similarity was low at 1-2 months, rising over year one. Tissue-infiltrating T cells from skin or gut overlapped little with blood T cells. After PTCy, TRB diversity resembled that of CNI/methotrexate controls.

Only in-frame clones appear in the TCRdb table, and some are missing; sequencing was by immunoSEQ multiplex PCR. The data contain 31,000 or so clones, roughly 90% of them singletons. To note about this clone: Its antigen is unknown.

The CDR3 is 11 residues long. Germline-derived CDR1 and CDR2 are SGHNT and YYREEE (reference sequence). V lost 6 bases to trimming and J lost 8 bases, with 11 bases between them. The naive gate required viable CD3+CD4+ or CD3+CD8+ cells with CCR7+CD45RA+CD45RO-CD95-CD27+CD28+ phenotype. The related graft donor's blood sample was taken on the day of bone marrow donation. This sequence was found in a man younger than 45 in good health and a related stem cell transplant donor. The source material was naive CD4+ T cells sorted from blood. This chain joins TRBV5-4 and TRBJ1-2; tentative D call: TRBD1 (6 bases). CDR3: CASTTGHGYTF. For the CDR3, the DNA is TGTGCCAGCACTACAGGGCACGGCTACACCTTC. Using reference TRBV5-4 and TRBJ1-2 for the parts outside the CDR3, the full variable domain is ETGVTQSPTHLIKTRGQQVTLRCSSQSGHNTVSWYQQALGQGPQFIFQYYREEENGRGNFPPRFSGLQFPNYSSELNVNALELDDSALYLCASTTGHGYTFGSGTRLTVV.